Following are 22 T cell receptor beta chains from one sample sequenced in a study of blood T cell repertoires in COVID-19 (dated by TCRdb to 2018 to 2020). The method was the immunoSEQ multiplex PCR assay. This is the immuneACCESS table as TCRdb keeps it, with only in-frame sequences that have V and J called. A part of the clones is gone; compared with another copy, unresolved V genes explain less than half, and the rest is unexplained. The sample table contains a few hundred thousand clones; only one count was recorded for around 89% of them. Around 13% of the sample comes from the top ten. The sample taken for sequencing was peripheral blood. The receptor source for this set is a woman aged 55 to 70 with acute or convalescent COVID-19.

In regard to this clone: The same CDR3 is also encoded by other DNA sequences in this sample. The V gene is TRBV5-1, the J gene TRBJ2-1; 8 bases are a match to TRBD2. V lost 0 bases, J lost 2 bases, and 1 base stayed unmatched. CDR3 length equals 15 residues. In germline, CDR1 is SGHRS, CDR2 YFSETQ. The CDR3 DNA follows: TGCGCCAGCAGCTTGGCGGGGGGGACCTACAATGAGCAGTTCTTC. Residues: CASSLAGGTYNEQFF.

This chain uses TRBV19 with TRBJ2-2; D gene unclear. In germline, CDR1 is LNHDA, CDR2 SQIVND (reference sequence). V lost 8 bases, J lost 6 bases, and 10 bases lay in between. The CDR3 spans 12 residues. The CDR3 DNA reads TGTGCCAGTGGTGGCAGGCCCGGGGAGCTGTTTTTT. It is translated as CASGGRPGELFF.

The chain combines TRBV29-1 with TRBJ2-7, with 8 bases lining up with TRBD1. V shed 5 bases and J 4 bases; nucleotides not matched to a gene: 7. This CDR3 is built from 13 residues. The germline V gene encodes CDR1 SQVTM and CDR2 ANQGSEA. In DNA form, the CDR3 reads TGCAGCGTTAGGGCAGGGGGCATATACGAGCAGTACTTC. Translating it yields CSVRAGGIYEQYF.

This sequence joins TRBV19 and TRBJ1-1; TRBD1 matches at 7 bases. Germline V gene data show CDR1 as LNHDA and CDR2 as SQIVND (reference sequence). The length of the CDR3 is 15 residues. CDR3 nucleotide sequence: TGTGCTACTACCCCGACAGGGTCCATGAACACTGAAGCTTTCTTT. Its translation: CATTPTGSMNTEAFF.

CDR3 bases: TGTGCCACCAGTGATGGGACAGGGGGCAATCAGCCCCAGCATTTT. It codes for CATSDGTGGNQPQHF. The rearrangement joins TRBV24-1 to TRBJ1-5, with 10 bases that match TRBD1. CDR1 and CDR2 (germline): KGHDR, SFDVKD. The junction had 0 bases not matched to a gene; V was cut back by 3 bases and J by 2 bases. This CDR3 region has 15 residues.

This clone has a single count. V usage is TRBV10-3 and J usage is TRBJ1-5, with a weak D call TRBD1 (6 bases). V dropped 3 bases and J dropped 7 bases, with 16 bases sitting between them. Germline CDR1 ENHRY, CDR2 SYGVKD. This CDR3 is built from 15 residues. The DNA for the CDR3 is TGTGCCATCAGTGAATTTTCAGGGGAAGGCCAGCCCCAGCATTTT. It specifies CAISEFSGEGQPQHF.

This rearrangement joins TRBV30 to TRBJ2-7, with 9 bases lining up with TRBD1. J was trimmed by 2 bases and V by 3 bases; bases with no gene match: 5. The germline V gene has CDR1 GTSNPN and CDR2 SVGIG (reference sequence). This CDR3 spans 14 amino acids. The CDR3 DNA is TGTGCCTGGAGGAGGGGACAGGGAGCCTACGAGCAGTACTTC. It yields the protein CAWRRGQGAYEQYF.

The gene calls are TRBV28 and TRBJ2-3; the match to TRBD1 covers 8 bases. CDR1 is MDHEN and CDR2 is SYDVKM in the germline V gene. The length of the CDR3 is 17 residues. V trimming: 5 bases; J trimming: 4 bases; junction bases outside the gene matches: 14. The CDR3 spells CASSQSPGTGPPDTQYF. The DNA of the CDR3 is TGTGCCAGCAGTCAATCCCCCGGGACAGGCCCCCCAGATACGCAGTATTTT.

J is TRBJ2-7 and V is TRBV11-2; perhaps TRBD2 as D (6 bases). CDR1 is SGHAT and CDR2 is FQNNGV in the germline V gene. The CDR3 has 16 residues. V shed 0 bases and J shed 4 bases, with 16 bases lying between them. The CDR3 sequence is CASSLDLPAGAYEQYF. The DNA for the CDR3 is TGTGCCAGCAGCTTAGATCTACCAGCGGGTGCGTACGAGCAGTACTTC.

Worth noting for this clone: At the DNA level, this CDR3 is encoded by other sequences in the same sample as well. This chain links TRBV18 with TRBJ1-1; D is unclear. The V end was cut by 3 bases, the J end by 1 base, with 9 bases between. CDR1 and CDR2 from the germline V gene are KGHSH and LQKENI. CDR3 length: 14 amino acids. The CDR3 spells CASSPARENTEAFF. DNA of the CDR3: TGTGCCAGCTCACCCGCGCGGGAGAACACTGAAGCTTTCTTT. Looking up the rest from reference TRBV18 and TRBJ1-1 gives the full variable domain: NAGVMQNPRHLVRRRGQEARLRCSPMKGHSHVYWYRQLPEEGLKFMVYLQKENIIDESGMPKERFSAEFPKEGPSILRIQQVVRGDSAAYFCASSPARENTEAFFGQGTRLTVV.

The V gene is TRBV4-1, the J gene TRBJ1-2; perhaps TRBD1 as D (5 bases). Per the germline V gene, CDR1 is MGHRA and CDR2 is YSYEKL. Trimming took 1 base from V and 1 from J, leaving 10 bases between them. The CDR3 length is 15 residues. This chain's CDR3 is CASSQGGRGNYGYTF. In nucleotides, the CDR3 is TGCGCCAGCAGCCAAGGGGGCCGAGGTAACTATGGCTACACCTTC.

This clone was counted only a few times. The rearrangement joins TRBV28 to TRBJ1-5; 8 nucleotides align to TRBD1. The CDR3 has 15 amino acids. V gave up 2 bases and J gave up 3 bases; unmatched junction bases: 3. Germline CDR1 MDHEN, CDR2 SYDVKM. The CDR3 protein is CASSLPQGVNQPQHF. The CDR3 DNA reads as TGTGCCAGCAGTTTACCACAGGGGGTCAATCAGCCCCAGCATTTT.

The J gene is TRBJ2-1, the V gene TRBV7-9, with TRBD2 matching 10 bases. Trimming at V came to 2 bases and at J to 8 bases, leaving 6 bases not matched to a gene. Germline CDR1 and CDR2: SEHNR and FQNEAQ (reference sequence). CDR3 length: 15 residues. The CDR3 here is CASSLLPSGGHEQFF. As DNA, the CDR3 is TGTGCCAGCAGCTTACTCCCTAGCGGGGGCCATGAGCAGTTCTTC. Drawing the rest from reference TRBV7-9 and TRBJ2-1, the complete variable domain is DTGVSQNPRHKITKRGQNVTFRCDPISEHNRLYWYRQTLGQGPEFLTYFQNEAQLEKSRLLSDRFSAERPKGSFSTLEIQRTEQGDSAMYLCASSLLPSGGHEQFFGPGTRLTVL.

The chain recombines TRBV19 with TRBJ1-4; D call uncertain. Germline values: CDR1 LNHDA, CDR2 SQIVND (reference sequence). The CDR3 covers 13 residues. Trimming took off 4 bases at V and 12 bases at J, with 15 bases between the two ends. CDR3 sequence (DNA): TGTGCCAGTAGTACCCTCCGAGGGAGTGAACTGTTTTTT. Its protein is CASSTLRGSELFF.

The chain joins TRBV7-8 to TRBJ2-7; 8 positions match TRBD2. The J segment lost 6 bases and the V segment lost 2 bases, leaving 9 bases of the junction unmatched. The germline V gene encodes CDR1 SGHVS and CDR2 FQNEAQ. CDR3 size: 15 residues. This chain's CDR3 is CASSLRLASTGEQYF. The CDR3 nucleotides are TGTGCCAGCAGCTTAAGACTAGCGAGTACTGGCGAGCAGTACTTC.

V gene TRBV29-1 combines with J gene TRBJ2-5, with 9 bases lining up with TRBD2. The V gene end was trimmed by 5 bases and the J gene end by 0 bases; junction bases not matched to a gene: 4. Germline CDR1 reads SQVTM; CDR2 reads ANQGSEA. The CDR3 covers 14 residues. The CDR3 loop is CSVSGLANQETQYF. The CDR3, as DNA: TGCAGCGTTTCTGGACTAGCGAACCAAGAGACCCAGTACTTC. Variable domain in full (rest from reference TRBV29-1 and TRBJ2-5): SAVISQKPSRDICQRGTSLTIQCQVDSQVTMMFWYRQQPGQSLTLIATANQGSEATYESGFVIDKFPISRPNLTFSTLTVSNMSPEDSSIYLCSVSGLANQETQYFGPGTRLLVL.

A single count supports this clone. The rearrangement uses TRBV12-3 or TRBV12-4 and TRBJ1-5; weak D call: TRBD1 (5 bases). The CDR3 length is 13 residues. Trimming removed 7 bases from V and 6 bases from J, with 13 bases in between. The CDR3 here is CASNRGVGQPQHF. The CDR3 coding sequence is TGTGCCAGCAATCGGGGGGTGGGTCAGCCCCAGCATTTT.

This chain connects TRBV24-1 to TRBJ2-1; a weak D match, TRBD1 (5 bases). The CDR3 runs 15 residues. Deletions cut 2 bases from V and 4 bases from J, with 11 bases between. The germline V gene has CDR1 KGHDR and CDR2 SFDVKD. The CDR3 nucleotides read TGTGCCACCAGTGATTCCCAGGGTACATACAATGAGCAGTTCTTC. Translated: CATSDSQGTYNEQFF.

CDR3 nucleotide sequence: TGTGCCACCGGACTAGCGGGAGTCTACAATGAGCAGTTCTTC. Protein sequence: CATGLAGVYNEQFF. This chain joins TRBV10-3 and TRBJ2-1, with 13 bases identical to TRBD2. The CDR3 covers 14 residues. Germline V gene data show CDR1 as ENHRY and CDR2 as SYGVKD. V lost 10 bases to trimming and J lost 3 bases; unmatched junction nucleotides: 3.

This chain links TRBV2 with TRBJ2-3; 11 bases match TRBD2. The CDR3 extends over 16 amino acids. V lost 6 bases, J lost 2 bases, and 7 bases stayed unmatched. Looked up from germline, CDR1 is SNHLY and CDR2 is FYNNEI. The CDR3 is CASSAGTSGNTDTQYF. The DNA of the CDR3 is TGTGCCAGCAGCGCCGGGACTAGCGGAAACACAGATACGCAGTATTTT.

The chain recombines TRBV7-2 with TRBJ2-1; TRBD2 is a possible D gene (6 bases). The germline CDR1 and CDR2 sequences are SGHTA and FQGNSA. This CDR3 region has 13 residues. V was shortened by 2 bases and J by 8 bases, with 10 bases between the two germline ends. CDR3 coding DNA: TGTGCCAGCAGCTTACCCAGGAGGGATGAGCAGTTCTTC. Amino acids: CASSLPRRDEQFF.

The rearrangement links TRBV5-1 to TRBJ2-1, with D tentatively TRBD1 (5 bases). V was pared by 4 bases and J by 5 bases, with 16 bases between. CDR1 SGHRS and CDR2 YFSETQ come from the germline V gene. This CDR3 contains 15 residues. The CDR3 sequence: CASSPNRMGHNEQFF. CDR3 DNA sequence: TGCGCCAGCAGCCCTAACAGGATGGGGCACAATGAGCAGTTCTTC.